These 31 T cell receptor beta chains were sequenced from one sample in a study of cytomegalovirus exposure and HLA in healthy donors. A multiplex PCR was run with 60 Vbeta primers and 13 Jbeta primers. Data came from immunoSEQ multiplex PCR; TCRdb stores just in-frame clones and leaves some out. The sample has over 95,000 clones, under 85% seen once. Sequencing was carried out using PBMCs. These receptor sequences come from a man between 40 and 49 years old in good health and CMV-seropositive.

The chain joins TRBV9 to TRBJ2-3, with 11 bases that match TRBD2. Trimming at V came to 3 bases and at J to 1 base, leaving 4 bases not matched to a gene. The CDR3 runs 16 residues. Germline assignment: CDR1 SGDLS and CDR2 YYNGEE. The chain's CDR3 is CASSALLAGGTDTQYF. The CDR3, as DNA: TGTGCCAGCAGCGCCCTACTAGCGGGGGGCACAGATACGCAGTATTTT. The complete variable domain, with remaining parts taken from reference TRBV9 and TRBJ2-3, reads DSGVTQTPKHLITATGQRVTLRCSPRSGDLSVYWYQQSLDQGLQFLIQYYNGEERAKGNILERFSAQQFPDLHSELNLSSLELGDSALYFCASSALLAGGTDTQYFGPGTRLTVL.

This rearrangement joins TRBV28 to TRBJ2-5; D not resolved. CDR3 length: 12 residues. Germline V gene sequence: CDR1 MDHEN, CDR2 SYDVKM. The V and J ends lost 6 bases and 0 bases respectively, with 5 bases between them. Written as DNA, the CDR3 is TGTGCCAGCAGCGCAGACCAAGAGACCCAGTACTTC. Protein: CASSADQETQYF.

This clone was seen a few times. The chain has TRBV5-4 and TRBJ2-2, with TRBD2 identical over 12 bases. CDR1 and CDR2 from the germline V gene are SGHNT and YYREEE (reference sequence). CDR3 length: 16 residues. V shed 0 bases and J 6 bases; nucleotides not matched to a gene: 3. CDR3 DNA sequence: TGTGCCAGCAGCTTGGGACTAGCGGGGGAGGCCGGGGAGCTGTTTTTT. It is translated as CASSLGLAGEAGELFF.

A few counts support this clone. The chain links TRBV6-5 to TRBJ2-5, with D possibly TRBD1 on 5 matching bases. Germline CDR1 is MNHEY and CDR2 is SVGAGI. Trimming removed 6 bases at V and 3 bases at J, with 17 bases between. The CDR3 is made up of 15 amino acids. CDR3 sequence reads: CASSLSLGAEETQYF. DNA of the CDR3: TGTGCCAGCAGCCTTTCCCTAGGGGCCGAAGAGACCCAGTACTTC.

This rearrangement joins TRBV6-5 to TRBJ1-3, with D perhaps TRBD1 (5 bases). This CDR3 comprises 14 residues. V was clipped by 6 bases and J by 4 bases, with 13 bases between them. Germline CDR1 is MNHEY and CDR2 is SVGAGI. The CDR3 DNA follows: TGTGCCAGCAGGGGCAGGGTGTCCGGAAACACCATATATTTT. It yields the protein CASRGRVSGNTIYF.

The CDR3 region has the DNA TGTGCCACATCGCTGGGGCGGCGGGGGGGCCAAGAGACCCAGTACTTC. This gives the protein CATSLGRRGGQETQYF. V gene TRBV15 combines with J gene TRBJ2-5; 9 positions match TRBD2. J lost 1 base, V lost 9 bases, and 12 bases had no gene match. Germline assignment: CDR1 LNHNV and CDR2 YYDKDF (reference sequence). CDR3 size: 16 residues.

This chain links TRBV11-2 with TRBJ2-7, with TRBD1 as a possible D gene (5 bases). Germline V gene data show CDR1 as SGHAT and CDR2 as FQNNGV. CDR3 length: 15 residues. Trimming took 5 bases from V and 6 from J, leaving 20 bases between them. The CDR3 spells CASSPSSDIAREQYF. The CDR3 nucleotides are TGTGCCAGCAGCCCCAGCTCGGACATCGCGCGCGAGCAGTACTTC.

The rearrangement uses TRBV6-4 and TRBJ2-7, with D tentatively TRBD1 (6 bases). The germline gives CDR1 MRHNA, CDR2 SNTAGT. V dropped 2 bases and J dropped 5 bases, with 13 bases sitting between them. The CDR3 covers 14 residues. As DNA, the CDR3 is TGTGCCAGCAGTGACACAGGGTCTTCGAACGAGCAGTACTTC. Amino acid sequence: CASSDTGSSNEQYF.

V usage is TRBV7-2 and J usage is TRBJ2-2; D unclear. V was pared by 1 base and J by 8 bases, with 8 bases between. Germline V gene lookup returns CDR1 SGHTA and CDR2 FQGNSA. This CDR3 spans 13 amino acids. The CDR3 region is CASSLVAGGELFF. CDR3 in DNA: TGTGCCAGCAGCTTAGTCGCAGGAGGGGAGCTGTTTTTT.

The J gene is TRBJ2-1, the V gene TRBV11-3; 14 nucleotides agree with TRBD2. The CDR3 length is 19 residues. Germline values: CDR1 SGHNT, CDR2 YENEEA. Trimming removed 1 base from V and 0 bases from J; junction bases left unmatched: 5. CDR3 sequence reads: CASSLGTSGGLASYNEQFF. CDR3 DNA: TGTGCCAGCAGCTTAGGGACTAGCGGGGGGCTGGCCTCCTACAATGAGCAGTTCTTC.

This clone was detected once. This chain joins TRBV27 and TRBJ1-1; TRBD1 matches 7 bases. The length of the CDR3 is 15 residues. Germline CDR1 and CDR2: MNHEY and SMNVEV (reference sequence). The V gene end was trimmed by 6 bases and the J gene end by 1 base; junction bases not matched to a gene: 8. CDR3 protein: CASSPGTVGNTEAFF. CDR3 DNA: TGTGCCAGCAGCCCCGGGACAGTAGGGAACACTGAAGCTTTCTTT.

In regard to this clone: An end of the junction differs from the germline gene, which may be a read error. The chain uses TRBV7-7 and TRBJ2-1; D possibly corresponds to TRBD2 (7 bases). The CDR3 is 16 amino acids. CDR1 and CDR2 (germline): SSHAT, FNYEAQ (reference sequence). This chain's CDR3 is CASSQGRGVRRDEQFF. CDR3 nucleotides: TGTGCTAGCAGCCAGGGGAGGGGGGTCCGTAGGGATGAGCAGTTCTTC.

This sequence joins TRBV4-2 and TRBJ2-1, with 13 bases fitting TRBD2. V lost 0 bases to trimming and J lost 6 bases; unmatched junction nucleotides: 2. From germline, CDR1 is LGHNA and CDR2 YNFKEQ. The CDR3 has 16 amino acids. The CDR3 DNA reads as TGTGCCAGCAGCCAAGACGGGACTAGCGGGGCCAATGAGCAGTTCTTC. This gives the protein CASSQDGTSGANEQFF.

This chain joins TRBV18 and TRBJ2-1, with a weak D call TRBD1 (6 bases). Germline CDR1 reads KGHSH; CDR2 reads LQKENI. The CDR3 is 16 amino acids. Deletions cut 6 bases from V and 5 bases from J, with 20 bases between. The CDR3 nucleotides are TGTGCCAGCTCTCACTCCGGGACAAGGTCCAACAATGAGCAGTTCTTC. Translation: CASSHSGTRSNNEQFF.

This clone has only a few counts. The sample carries other DNA sequences with the same CDR3. The V and J genes are TRBV28 and TRBJ1-3; D unclear. The germline V gene has CDR1 MDHEN and CDR2 SYDVKM. The CDR3 extends over 15 amino acids. Trimming cost V 3 bases and J 0 bases, with 9 bases left between them. Written as DNA, the CDR3 is TGTGCCAGCAGTTTTCTCGACACCTCTGGAAACACCATATATTTT. Translated, it gives CASSFLDTSGNTIYF.

This clone was seen more than once but under ten times. The chain joins TRBV5-1 to TRBJ2-3; D gene ambiguous. From germline, CDR1 is SGHRS and CDR2 YFSETQ. Trimming removed 0 bases from V and 0 bases from J, with 5 bases in between. This CDR3 comprises 14 residues. CDR3 nucleotide sequence: TGCGCCAGCAGCTTGGATCAGAGCACAGATACGCAGTATTTT. Translating gives CASSLDQSTDTQYF. The full variable domain, completed using reference TRBV5-1 and TRBJ2-3, is KAGVTQTPRYLIKTRGQQVTLSCSPISGHRSVSWYQQTPGQGLQFLFEYFSETQRNKGNFPGRFSGRQFSNSRSEMNVSTLELGDSALYLCASSLDQSTDTQYFGPGTRLTVL.

The rearrangement uses TRBV18 and TRBJ2-7; D is possibly TRBD1 (5 bases). Trimming shortened V by 1 base and J by 2 bases, and 9 bases separated the two germline ends. Germline V CDR1 and CDR2: KGHSH, LQKENI. The CDR3 spans 14 residues. This chain's CDR3 is CASSPRRQTYEQYF. In DNA form, the CDR3 reads TGTGCCAGCTCACCACGCCGACAGACCTACGAGCAGTACTTC.

This chain joins TRBV10-3 and TRBJ2-3, with 8 bases lining up with TRBD1. The germline CDR1 and CDR2 sequences are ENHRY and SYGVKD. The CDR3 length is 15 residues. Germline trimming cut 5 bases from V and 3 bases from J; bases unmatched to any gene: 7. Here the CDR3 DNA reads TGTGCCATCAGTACGGACAGGGCTAAGACAGATACGCAGTATTTT. Translation: CAISTDRAKTDTQYF.

The chain combines TRBV15 with TRBJ1-1; a weak D match, TRBD1 (5 bases). The V gene lost 5 bases and the J gene lost 5 bases, with 15 bases spanning the gap. The length of the CDR3 is 14 residues. Germline V lookup: CDR1 LNHNV, CDR2 YYDKDF (reference sequence). The CDR3 region is CATSGAPLRTEAFF. As DNA, the CDR3 is TGTGCCACCAGCGGGGCCCCCCTCCGGACTGAAGCTTTCTTT. Filled out from reference TRBV15 and TRBJ1-1, the complete variable domain reads DAMVIQNPRYQVTQFGKPVTLSCSQTLNHNVMYWYQQKSSQAPKLLFHYYDKDFNNEADTPDNFQSRRPNTSFCFLDIRSPGLGDTAMYLCATSGAPLRTEAFFGQGTRLTVV.

The V gene is TRBV4-3, the J gene TRBJ2-2, with D possibly matching TRBD2 (7 bases). Germline CDR1 LGHNA, CDR2 YSLEER. The CDR3 consists of 14 residues. V lost 3 bases and J lost 5, with 10 bases in between. CDR3 loop: CASSHRGGTGELFF. CDR3 DNA sequence: TGCGCCAGCAGCCACAGGGGAGGGACCGGGGAGCTGTTTTTT.

The chain links TRBV6-5 to TRBJ1-1; 8 nucleotides align to TRBD1. This CDR3 spans 14 amino acids. CDR1 is MNHEY, CDR2 SVGAGI, per germline. J lost 12 bases, V lost 0 bases, and 9 bases had no gene match. The CDR3, as DNA: TGTGCCAGCAGTTACTCGGGTGGACAGGGTGTGACTTTCTTT. It codes for CASSYSGGQGVTFF.

Only one count was recorded for this clone. The rearrangement uses TRBV4-1 and TRBJ1-3; 8 positions match TRBD1. Germline V gives CDR1 MGHRA, CDR2 YSYEKL. CDR3 length equals 19 residues. Trimming cost V 1 base and J 2 bases; bases outside gene matches: 13. CDR3 sequence (DNA): TGCGCCAGCAGCCAAGCTTCGGCGTGGCAGGGGGCGCCTGGAAACACCATATATTTT. As protein: CASSQASAWQGAPGNTIYF.

This chain connects TRBV9 to TRBJ1-2; D is possibly TRBD1 (6 bases). Trimming stripped 3 bases from V and 0 bases from J, with 12 bases between. The V gene's germline CDR1 is SGDLS and CDR2 YYNGEE. CDR3 size: 15 residues. The CDR3 DNA sequence: TGTGCCAGCAGCGACCAACAGGGCACTAACTATGGCTACACCTTC. Protein product: CASSDQQGTNYGYTF.

This clone was recorded once. V usage is TRBV19 and J usage is TRBJ1-5; the D gene is possibly TRBD1 (5 bases). Per the germline V gene, CDR1 is LNHDA and CDR2 is SQIVND (reference sequence). With 5 bases removed from V and 1 base from J, the gap between germline ends came to 21 bases. The CDR3 contains 18 residues. DNA of the CDR3: TGTGCCAGTAGTGGCGGCAGGGTGGTCCGTAGGAGCAATCAGCCCCAGCATTTT. This sequence encodes CASSGGRVVRRSNQPQHF.

The chain couples TRBV5-4 to TRBJ2-5, with D maybe TRBD1 (5 bases). V was clipped by 4 bases and J by 3 bases, with 16 bases between them. Germline V CDR1 and CDR2: SGHNT, YYREEE (reference sequence). The CDR3 has 15 residues. The CDR3 protein is CASSPQGARKETQYF. The DNA for the CDR3 is TGTGCCAGCAGCCCACAAGGGGCGAGAAAAGAGACCCAGTACTTC.

The CDR3 here is CASSREGQDFDYGYTF. The CDR3 nucleotides read TGCGCCAGCAGCCGTGAAGGACAGGATTTTGACTATGGCTACACCTTC. The rearrangement links TRBV4-1 to TRBJ1-2; 7 positions agree with TRBD1. The V gene end was trimmed by 4 bases and the J gene end by 3 bases; junction bases not matched to a gene: 11. Germline CDR1 reads MGHRA; CDR2 reads YSYEKL. CDR3 length equals 16 residues.

The chain combines TRBV4-3 with TRBJ1-5; D is unclear. Trimming left V 1 base short and J 2 bases short, with 6 bases between. The CDR3 has 14 amino acids. In germline, CDR1 is LGHNA, CDR2 YSLEER. In DNA form, the CDR3 reads TGCGCCAGCAGCCAAGTGGCGGGCAATCAGCCCCAGCATTTT. Residues: CASSQVAGNQPQHF.

The rearrangement links TRBV29-1 to TRBJ2-3; the match to TRBD1 covers 8 bases. The J segment lost 3 bases and the V segment lost 8 bases, leaving 10 bases of the junction unmatched. The CDR3 totals 14 residues. Per the germline V gene, CDR1 is SQVTM and CDR2 is ANQGSEA. The CDR3 here is CSTVRGLGTDTQYF. For the CDR3, the DNA is TGCAGCACGGTCAGGGGGCTCGGGACAGATACGCAGTATTTT.

The V and J genes are TRBV7-3 and TRBJ2-3; D is unclear. Trimming took 5 bases from V and 6 from J, leaving 12 bases between them. Germline V gene lookup returns CDR1 SGHTA and CDR2 FQGTGA. The length of the CDR3 is 13 residues. The CDR3 sequence is CASSARPGDTQYF. The CDR3 nucleotides are TGTGCCAGCAGCGCAAGGCCCGGGGATACGCAGTATTTT.

This chain links TRBV6-5 with TRBJ1-1, with 9 positions matching TRBD1. The junction had 6 bases not matched to a gene; V was cut back by 5 bases and J by 5 bases. The germline V gene has CDR1 MNHEY and CDR2 SVGAGI. This CDR3 comprises 14 residues. The CDR3 spells CASSGNRGLTEAFF. The DNA for the CDR3 is TGTGCCAGCAGTGGCAACAGGGGGCTTACTGAAGCTTTCTTT.

The genes are TRBV21-1 and TRBJ2-7; the table's D call of TRBD2 was not tested on the DNA. TRBV21-1 is tagged as a pseudogene. CDR3 length: 19 residues. The CDR3 here is CASSTPRLAGELSHYEQYF. DNA of the CDR3: TGTGCCAGCAGCACGCCCCGACTAGCGGGGGAGCTGTCACACTACGAGCAGTACTTC.